The clone carrying this T cell receptor (beta chain) was observed at least ten times. What it binds is not known. The CDR3 end lies 3 residues beyond the end of the read and is filled in from the germline J gene. Profiling relied on immunoSEQ multiplex PCR, and the TCRdb table lists in-frame clones only, not all of them. The specimen has 40,000 to 55,000 clones, none found just once. This entry belongs to a study of T cell clonality in common variable immunodeficiency. Study conclusions and caveats: In common variable immunodeficiency, TCR beta chains reportedly carried fewer deletions and N-nucleotide insertions. Patient heterogeneity in the CVID cohort limited correlations between repertoire features and clinical complications.

Most patients and controls had Caucasian heritage. CDR3 length equals 18 residues. Germline assignment: CDR1 DFQATT and CDR2 SNEGSKA (reference sequence). The sample was peripheral blood mononuclear cells. The clonotype was recovered from a person between 18 and 75 years old in good health. This rearrangement joins TRBV20-1 to TRBJ1-2; 8 positions agree with TRBD1. This CDR3 is CSANPRSGTGEFSYDYTF. Partial CDR3 DNA: TGCAGTGCTAACCCCCGCTCGGGGACAGGCGAATTCTCCTACGAC.